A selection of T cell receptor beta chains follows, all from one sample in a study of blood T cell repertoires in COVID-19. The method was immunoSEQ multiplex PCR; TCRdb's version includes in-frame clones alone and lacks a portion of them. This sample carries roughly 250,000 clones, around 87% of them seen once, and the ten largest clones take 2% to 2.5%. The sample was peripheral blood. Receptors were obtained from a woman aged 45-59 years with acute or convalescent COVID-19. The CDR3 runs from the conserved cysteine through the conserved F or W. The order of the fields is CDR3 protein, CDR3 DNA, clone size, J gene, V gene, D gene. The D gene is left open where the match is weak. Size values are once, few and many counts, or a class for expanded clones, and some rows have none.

cdr3_aa: CASSPTPNPTEAFF; cdr3_nt: TGTGCCAGCTCACCTACACCGAACCCCACTGAAGCTTTCTTT; clone_size: NA; j_call: TRBJ1-1; v_call: TRBV18; d_call: NA
cdr3_aa: CASGENRGPWPQHF; cdr3_nt: TGTGCCAGCGGTGAAAACAGGGGTCCATGGCCCCAGCATTTT; clone_size: NA; j_call: TRBJ1-5; v_call: TRBV9; d_call: TRBD1
cdr3_aa: CASSSASGRGRNWEETQYF; cdr3_nt: TGTGCCAGCAGTTCCGCTAGCGGGAGGGGTAGAAATTGGGAAGAGACCCAGTACTTC; clone_size: NA; j_call: TRBJ2-5; v_call: TRBV27; d_call: TRBD2
cdr3_aa: CASSFSPGGDYNEQFF; cdr3_nt: TGCGCCAGCAGCTTTTCCCCGGGAGGGGATTACAATGAGCAGTTCTTC; clone_size: NA; j_call: TRBJ2-1; v_call: TRBV5-1; d_call: TRBD2
cdr3_aa: CASRDRGRLHGYTF; cdr3_nt: TGTGCCAGCAGGGACAGGGGACGCCTTCATGGCTACACCTTC; clone_size: NA; j_call: TRBJ1-2; v_call: TRBV27; d_call: TRBD1
cdr3_aa: CSVGGVVVNRGLSLTEAFF; cdr3_nt: TGCAGCGTTGGGGGAGTTGTAGTCAACAGGGGGCTCTCGCTCACTGAAGCTTTCTTT; clone_size: once; j_call: TRBJ1-1; v_call: TRBV29-1; d_call: TRBD1
cdr3_aa: CASSSYGTSGHYNEQFF; cdr3_nt: TGTGCCAGCAGCTCATATGGGACTAGCGGGCATTACAATGAGCAGTTCTTC; clone_size: NA; j_call: TRBJ2-1; v_call: TRBV7-6; d_call: TRBD2
cdr3_aa: CASSLNRNYGYTF; cdr3_nt: TGTGCCAGCAGTTTGAACAGGAACTATGGCTACACCTTC; clone_size: NA; j_call: TRBJ1-2; v_call: TRBV28; d_call: NA
cdr3_aa: CASSWGQGNTGELFF; cdr3_nt: TGCGCCAGCAGCTGGGGACAGGGTAACACCGGGGAGCTGTTTTTT; clone_size: NA; j_call: TRBJ2-2; v_call: TRBV5-1; d_call: TRBD1
cdr3_aa: CARSRIWDRVTYEQYF; cdr3_nt: TGTGCCAGAAGCCGTATATGGGACAGGGTAACCTACGAGCAGTACTTC; clone_size: NA; j_call: TRBJ2-7; v_call: TRBV5-3; d_call: TRBD1
cdr3_aa: CASSIGAGPEAFF; cdr3_nt: TGTGCCAGTAGTATAGGGGCGGGCCCTGAAGCTTTCTTT; clone_size: NA; j_call: TRBJ1-1; v_call: TRBV19; d_call: NA
cdr3_aa: CASSVEVGDATQYF; cdr3_nt: TGTGCCAGCAGCGTAGAGGTGGGAGACGCGACCCAGTACTTC; clone_size: NA; j_call: TRBJ2-5; v_call: TRBV9; d_call: NA
cdr3_aa: CASSALGQELDYGYTF; cdr3_nt: TGTGCCAGTAGTGCCCTCGGACAGGAACTCGACTATGGCTACACCTTC; clone_size: NA; j_call: TRBJ1-2; v_call: TRBV19; d_call: TRBD1
cdr3_aa: CASSVLFDPGQRIYEQYF; cdr3_nt: TGTGCCAGCAGTGTATTGTTCGATCCGGGACAGAGAATCTACGAGCAGTACTTC; clone_size: NA; j_call: TRBJ2-7; v_call: TRBV2; d_call: TRBD1